The TCR beta chain described here comes from a study of blood T cell repertoires in COVID-19. Libraries were prepared by immunoSEQ multiplex PCR; TCRdb keeps only in-frame clonotypes and omits some of them. The data show approximately 150,000 clones, 82% seen once. This clone showed up just a few times. Looked up from germline, CDR1 is SEHNR and CDR2 is FQNEAQ (reference sequence). Deletions cut 5 bases from V and 2 bases from J, with 9 bases between. The CDR3 sequence is 13 residues long. The chain combines TRBV7-9 with TRBJ1-2; D might be TRBD1 (6 bases). The specimen was peripheral blood. The sequence derives from a woman aged 70-85 years with acute or convalescent COVID-19. CDR3 loop: CASSRGANYGYTF. The CDR3 DNA reads as TGTGCCAGCAGCCGGGGGGCGAACTATGGCTACACCTTC.